This entry lists 21 T cell receptor beta chains sequenced from one sample in a study of blood T cell repertoires in COVID-19. The protocol was immunoSEQ multiplex PCR, while the TCRdb copy is restricted to in-frame clones and leaves out a portion. Of roughly 180,000 clones in the sample, 70% to 85% were seen once. Sequencing was performed on peripheral blood. The receptors here all came from a human donor in a cohort sampled during active COVID-19.

This clone turned up a few times. CDR3 DNA: TGTGCCAGCAGCCTACAGTACGAGCAGTACTTC. This encodes CASSLQYEQYF. The chain links TRBV5-5 to TRBJ2-7; no clear D gene. CDR3 length: 11 amino acids. Germline assignment: CDR1 SGHKS and CDR2 YYEKEE (reference sequence). V was clipped by 4 bases and J by 4 bases, with 6 bases between them.

V and J are TRBV5-6 and TRBJ1-1, with D maybe TRBD1 (5 bases). Germline CDR1 SGHDT, CDR2 YYEEEE. The CDR3 loop spans 16 amino acids. Trimming stripped 0 bases from V and 1 base from J, with 13 bases between. CDR3 nucleotide sequence: TGTGCCAGCAGCTTGGCCTTCGGGGGTCGGAACACTGAAGCTTTCTTT. It is translated as CASSLAFGGRNTEAFF.

The chain links TRBV2 to TRBJ2-5; 7 nucleotides align to TRBD1. Germline V lookup: CDR1 SNHLY, CDR2 FYNNEI. The CDR3 consists of 14 residues. Trimming removed 5 bases from V and 4 bases from J; junction bases left unmatched: 7. CDR3 coding DNA: TGTGCCAGCAGTTGGGACAGCGTTGGAGAGACCCAGTACTTC. The encoded protein is CASSWDSVGETQYF.

This clone has more than one count but fewer than ten. The chain uses TRBV7-9 and TRBJ2-7; 9 positions agree with TRBD1. This CDR3 comprises 14 residues. The V segment lost 4 bases and the J segment 3 bases; nucleotides outside the gene matches: 4. Germline-derived CDR1 and CDR2 are SEHNR and FQNEAQ (reference sequence). The CDR3 protein is CASSYNRGHYEQYF. In DNA form, the CDR3 reads TGTGCCAGCAGCTACAACAGGGGGCACTACGAGCAGTACTTC.

This clone appeared a single time. V gene TRBV7-6 combines with J gene TRBJ2-1, with 7 bases lining up with TRBD2. CDR3 length equals 17 residues. V dropped 1 base and J dropped 0; count of bases not matched to a gene: 6. The germline V gene encodes CDR1 SGHVS and CDR2 FNYEAQ. The CDR3 DNA sequence: TGTGCCAGCAGCTTAGGTGGGGGGGACCACTCCTACAATGAGCAGTTCTTC. Amino acid sequence: CASSLGGGDHSYNEQFF.

J is TRBJ2-3 and V is TRBV6-5; the match to TRBD1 covers 7 bases. V was pared by 6 bases and J by 2 bases, with 5 bases of the junction left unmatched. The CDR3 is 14 residues long. CDR1 is MNHEY, CDR2 SVGAGI, per germline. The DNA for the CDR3 is TGTGCCAGCAGCCCAGGACAGGCCACAGATACGCAGTATTTT. Translated, it gives CASSPGQATDTQYF.

This rearrangement joins TRBV3-1 (or the pseudogene TRBV3-2) to TRBJ2-3, with D possibly matching TRBD2 (7 bases). Germline V lookup: CDR1 LGHDT, CDR2 YNNKEL (reference sequence). Trimming left V 1 base short and J 2 bases short, with 13 bases between. The CDR3 sequence is 16 residues long. The CDR3 DNA follows: TGTGCCAGCAGCCAAGGTGGCGGGGGCCACACAGATACGCAGTATTTT. As protein: CASSQGGGGHTDTQYF.

CDR3: CASSPDSPRDYGYTF. CDR3 in DNA: TGTGCCAGCAGCCCGGACAGCCCAAGGGACTATGGCTACACCTTC. The chain recombines TRBV6-5 with TRBJ1-2, with a weak D call TRBD1 (6 bases). Trimming shortened V by 6 bases and J by 3 bases, and 17 bases separated the two germline ends. This CDR3 region has 15 residues. Per germline, CDR1 MNHEY and CDR2 SVGAGI.

The chain links TRBV27 to TRBJ1-2; 7 bases align to TRBD1. V was clipped by 6 bases and J by 0 bases; unmatched bases: 7. The CDR3 loop spans 15 amino acids. CDR1 and CDR2 from the germline V gene are MNHEY and SMNVEV (reference sequence). Here the CDR3 reads CASRPQGLSNYGYTF. In nucleotides, the CDR3 is TGTGCCAGCAGGCCACAGGGGCTATCTAACTATGGCTACACCTTC.

The chain recombines TRBV6-1 with TRBJ2-7; unclear D gene. The CDR3 totals 13 residues. The V and J ends lost 2 bases and 7 bases respectively, with 12 bases between them. CDR1 MNHNS and CDR2 SASEGT come from the germline V gene. CDR3 in DNA: TGTGCCAGCAGTGAACGGGTTCTCTCGGAGCAGTACTTC. This encodes CASSERVLSEQYF.

This sequence joins TRBV29-1 and TRBJ2-7; D may be TRBD2 (7 bases). This CDR3 comprises 13 residues. The V end lost 0 bases, the J end lost 5 bases, and 11 bases lay between the germline ends. The germline V gene has CDR1 SQVTM and CDR2 ANQGSEA. The DNA of the CDR3 is TGCAGCGTTGAAGACGGGGGGCTCAACGAGCAGTACTTC. It translates to CSVEDGGLNEQYF.

The rearrangement links TRBV27 to TRBJ1-4; 10 nucleotides line up with TRBD1. Germline assignment: CDR1 MNHEY and CDR2 SMNVEV (reference sequence). The J segment lost 4 bases and the V segment lost 4 bases, leaving 12 bases of the junction unmatched. The CDR3 contains 18 residues. Here the CDR3 DNA reads TGTGCCAGCAGTTCGACAGGGGGCGCGAGAGGATTTAATGAAAAACTGTTTTTT. Translation: CASSSTGGARGFNEKLFF.

The genes are TRBV2 and TRBJ1-2; 7 bases line up with TRBD1. Germline loops: CDR1 SNHLY, CDR2 FYNNEI. Trimming took 6 bases from V and 3 from J; bases not matched to a gene: 1. The CDR3 runs 12 residues. The CDR3 DNA reads TGTGCCAGCAGAGGGACAGACTATGGCTACACCTTC. It specifies CASRGTDYGYTF.

As concerns this clone: Other DNA sequences in this specimen translate into the identical CDR3. The rearrangement uses TRBV5-1 and TRBJ2-7; D call uncertain. The CDR3 is made up of 13 amino acids. V lost 0 bases and J 0 bases, leaving 4 bases between the germline ends. Germline CDR1 reads SGHRS; CDR2 reads YFSETQ. CDR3 bases: TGCGCCAGCAGCTTGGTGGCCTCCTACGAGCAGTACTTC. It is translated as CASSLVASYEQYF. The full variable domain, its missing parts supplied by reference TRBV5-1 and TRBJ2-7, is KAGVTQTPRYLIKTRGQQVTLSCSPISGHRSVSWYQQTPGQGLQFLFEYFSETQRNKGNFPGRFSGRQFSNSRSEMNVSTLELGDSALYLCASSLVASYEQYFGPGTRLTVT.

About this clone itself: One end of the junction is discordant with germline, which a read error may explain. The chain has TRBV5-1 and TRBJ2-1; 10 nucleotides align to TRBD2. The V gene's germline CDR1 is SGHRS and CDR2 YFSETQ. The CDR3 length is 15 residues. Written as DNA, the CDR3 is TGCGCCCGCAGCTTGGGGGCGGGCAGCGGGGGGGCGACGTTCTTC. It yields the protein CARSLGAGSGGATFF.

The chain links TRBV13 to TRBJ2-2, with TRBD2 identical over 7 bases. CDR1 is PRHDT, CDR2 FYEKMQ, per germline (reference sequence). The CDR3 runs 14 residues. The V and J ends lost 5 bases and 8 bases, in that order; junction bases with no gene match: 8. CDR3 bases: TGTGCCAGCAGCCGCGGGGGAGCAAGAGGGGAGCTGTTTTTT. Protein product: CASSRGGARGELFF.

The chain carries TRBV7-9 and TRBJ1-4, with D possibly matching TRBD1 (5 bases). Trimming cost V 5 bases and J 0 bases, with 10 bases left between them. Per the germline V gene, CDR1 is SEHNR and CDR2 is FQNEAQ (reference sequence). This CDR3 region has 15 residues. CDR3 loop: CASSVIGATNEKLFF. The CDR3, as DNA: TGTGCCAGCAGCGTTATAGGGGCAACTAATGAAAAACTGTTTTTT.

This clone was detected once. V usage is TRBV5-5 and J usage is TRBJ2-7, with a tentative D call TRBD1 (6 bases). Germline CDR1 SGHKS, CDR2 YYEKEE (reference sequence). V was cut by 4 bases and J by 0 bases, with 11 bases left in between. The CDR3 runs to 14 residues. CDR3 loop: CASSPGQSSYEQYF. Written as DNA, the CDR3 is TGTGCCAGCAGCCCCGGACAGAGCTCCTACGAGCAGTACTTC.

The V and J genes are TRBV3-1 (or the pseudogene TRBV3-2) and TRBJ1-4, with D maybe TRBD1 (5 bases). The V gene lost 1 base and the J gene lost 3 bases, with 12 bases spanning the gap. The CDR3 is made up of 16 amino acids. Germline CDR1 LGHDT, CDR2 YNNKEL (reference sequence). CDR3: CASSQGLAGANEKLFF. CDR3 bases: TGTGCCAGCAGCCAAGGTTTGGCGGGGGCTAATGAAAAACTGTTTTTT.

The chain recombines TRBV6-6 with TRBJ1-4; 7 bases line up with TRBD1. This CDR3 has 14 residues. The germline gives CDR1 MNHNY, CDR2 SVGAGI (reference sequence). The V gene end was trimmed by 5 bases and the J gene end by 8 bases; junction bases not matched to a gene: 8. The CDR3 here is CASSMTGSREKLFF. CDR3 DNA: TGTGCCAGCAGTATGACAGGGTCGCGGGAAAAACTGTTTTTT.

This sequence joins TRBV5-1 and TRBJ1-1; 12 bases agree with TRBD1. This CDR3 contains 16 residues. The ends lost 3 bases at V and 4 bases at J; junction bases unmatched: 7. Germline V CDR1 and CDR2: SGHRS, YFSETQ. The CDR3 loop reads CASSSGTGGEGTEAFF. CDR3 in DNA: TGCGCCAGCAGCTCCGGGACAGGGGGCGAAGGCACTGAAGCTTTCTTT.